This T cell receptor beta chain is drawn from a study of T cells after yellow fever vaccination. General study results and limits: Peaking faster, on day 5 versus 15, the secondary response was nonetheless weaker.

Template switching with 5'RACE generated the TCR cDNA and added a universal primer site and UMIs. TCRdb used MiXCR to reprocess the 5' RACE reads, holding one entry per CDR3 protein. The table records under 300,000 distinct CDR3 sequences, over 10% of them present only once. With regard to this clonotype: Its target is unknown.

The germline V gene encodes CDR1 LGHNA and CDR2 YSLEER. The germline V and J ends were trimmed by 1 base and 6 bases, with 12 bases remaining between them. CDR3 length equals 15 residues. Sample: CD4+ T cells sorted from PBMCs, taken 45 days after the yellow fever booster vaccination. The clonotype comes from a man between 25 and 39 years old who received the YFV17D yellow fever vaccine. The rearrangement joins TRBV4-3 to TRBJ2-2; either TRBD1 or TRBD2 may supply D (5 bases each). This CDR3 is CASSQARGMPGELFF. CDR3 nucleotides: TGCGCCAGCAGCCAAGCACGGGGCATGCCCGGGGAGCTGTTTTTT.